The 30 T cell receptor beta chains in this list originate from one sample, sequenced in a study of cytomegalovirus exposure and HLA in healthy donors. 60 Vbeta and 13 Jbeta primers were used in PCR. The data were produced by immunoSEQ multiplex PCR, yet TCRdb's version contains in-frame clones alone and is incomplete. The table lists roughly 240,000 clones, 82% of them singletons. Sequencing was carried out using PBMCs. These receptors came from a middle-aged woman in good health and CMV-seropositive.

The rearrangement uses TRBV30 and TRBJ1-2; tentative D call: TRBD1 (6 bases). This CDR3 is 14 amino acids long. Germline V gene data show CDR1 as GTSNPN and CDR2 as SVGIG (reference sequence). V lost 5 bases, J lost 4 bases, and 17 bases lay in between. CDR3: CAWATGSLTYGYTF. The CDR3 nucleotides are TGTGCCTGGGCCACAGGGTCTCTTACCTATGGCTACACCTTC.

This chain joins TRBV19 and TRBJ2-5, with D perhaps TRBD1 (5 bases). Trimming removed 6 bases from V and 5 bases from J, with 13 bases in between. The germline V gene encodes CDR1 LNHDA and CDR2 SQIVND (reference sequence). This CDR3 region has 13 residues. The CDR3 region is CASSLGVWETQYF. CDR3 bases: TGTGCCAGTAGCTTAGGGGTTTGGGAGACCCAGTACTTC.

The rearrangement links TRBV30 to TRBJ2-6, with TRBD2 matching over 9 bases. This CDR3 has 15 residues. Germline V lookup: CDR1 GTSNPN, CDR2 SVGIG (reference sequence). V shed 4 bases and J 1 base; nucleotides not matched to a gene: 2. For the CDR3, the DNA is TGTGCCTGGATAGCGGGGGCTTCTGGGGCCAACGTCCTGACTTTC. Protein sequence: CAWIAGASGANVLTF.

The V call is TRBV4-1, the J call TRBJ2-6; TRBD1 matches at 7 bases. V lost 4 bases to trimming and J lost 2 bases; unmatched junction nucleotides: 8. The germline CDR1 and CDR2 sequences are MGHRA and YSYEKL. The CDR3 is 17 residues long. The CDR3 protein is CASSPAGTAAGANVLTF. For the CDR3, the DNA is TGCGCCAGCAGCCCTGCCGGGACAGCTGCTGGGGCCAACGTCCTGACTTTC.

J is TRBJ2-7 and V is TRBV30; possible D gene TRBD1, 6 bases. The CDR3 length is 14 residues. V lost 0 bases and J lost 5, with 14 bases in between. Germline loops: CDR1 GTSNPN, CDR2 SVGIG (reference sequence). The CDR3 bases are TGTGCCTGGAGTGTGGGGGCCGTTGTCGACGAGCAGTACTTC. It is translated as CAWSVGAVVDEQYF.

The chain combines TRBV11-2 with TRBJ1-1; D unresolved. With 5 bases removed from V and 3 bases from J, the gap between germline ends came to 13 bases. Germline-derived CDR1 and CDR2 are SGHAT and FQNNGV. The CDR3 runs 14 residues. CDR3 sequence: CASSPPGGYTEAFF. Written as DNA, the CDR3 is TGTGCCAGCAGCCCACCGGGAGGGTACACTGAAGCTTTCTTT.

As to this clone: The junction shows a germline mismatch at one end, possibly a read error. The rearrangement uses TRBV7-9 and TRBJ1-4; D gene ambiguous. The germline V gene has CDR1 SEHNR and CDR2 FQNEAQ (reference sequence). The CDR3 contains 13 residues. In nucleotides, the CDR3 is TGTTCCAGCAGCCTACAGCCTAATGAAAAACTGTTTTTT. Encoded protein: CSSSLQPNEKLFF.

V is TRBV19 and J is TRBJ1-1; 8 bases are a match to TRBD1. The CDR3 has 15 residues. Germline CDR1 reads LNHDA; CDR2 reads SQIVND (reference sequence). V lost 5 bases and J lost 0; bases outside the gene matches: 5. CDR3 amino acids: CASSAQGQVNTEAFF. Written as DNA, the CDR3 is TGTGCCAGTAGTGCCCAGGGACAGGTGAACACTGAAGCTTTCTTT.

Worth noting for this clone: The same CDR3 is also encoded by other DNA sequences in this sample. This chain links TRBV18 with TRBJ1-1; 7 bases are shared with TRBD1. V dropped 3 bases and J dropped 0; count of bases not matched to a gene: 1. The CDR3 runs to 14 residues. Per the germline V gene, CDR1 is KGHSH and CDR2 is LQKENI. CDR3 loop: CASSPDRVNTEAFF. DNA of the CDR3: TGTGCCAGCTCACCCGACAGGGTGAACACTGAAGCTTTCTTT.

The chain carries TRBV5-1 and TRBJ1-2; 9 bases map to TRBD1. There are 16 residues in the CDR3. Per the germline V gene, CDR1 is SGHRS and CDR2 is YFSETQ. V shed 4 bases and J 2 bases; nucleotides not matched to a gene: 9. The DNA of the CDR3 is TGCGCCAGCAGCCCACGGGACAGGGTGGGAAACTATGGCTACACCTTC. Its translation is CASSPRDRVGNYGYTF.

V usage is TRBV19 and J usage is TRBJ2-1; 8 bases map to TRBD2. The germline CDR1 and CDR2 sequences are LNHDA and SQIVND (reference sequence). The CDR3 consists of 15 residues. Trimming took 4 bases from V and 5 from J; bases not matched to a gene: 7. The CDR3 DNA sequence: TGTGCCAGTAGTACCCGGTCAGCGGGGGACAATGAGCAGTTCTTC. As protein: CASSTRSAGDNEQFF.

The chain carries TRBV4-1 and TRBJ2-7; possible D gene TRBD1, 6 bases. Trimming pared 3 bases from V and 2 bases from J, leaving 11 bases between. This CDR3 has 14 amino acids. Per the germline V gene, CDR1 is MGHRA and CDR2 is YSYEKL. CDR3 in DNA: TGCGCCAGCAGCCACACGAGGGGGACCTACGAGCAGTACTTC. Translation: CASSHTRGTYEQYF.

This sequence joins TRBV5-1 and TRBJ2-5, with D perhaps TRBD1 (6 bases). V was cut by 2 bases and J by 5 bases, with 16 bases left in between. Germline V lookup: CDR1 SGHRS, CDR2 YFSETQ. The CDR3 contains 15 residues. The CDR3 protein is CASSFRGGKEETQYF. The CDR3 nucleotides are TGCGCCAGCAGCTTTCGAGGGGGAAAGGAGGAGACCCAGTACTTC.

The chain employs TRBV5-1 and TRBJ1-1, with TRBD1 as a possible D gene (6 bases). Trimming shortened V by 2 bases and J by 5 bases, and 22 bases separated the two germline ends. The CDR3 totals 17 residues. Germline lookup yields CDR1 SGHRS and CDR2 YFSETQ. CDR3 residues: CASSFGFRGAGETEAFF. The CDR3 DNA follows: TGCGCCAGCAGCTTCGGGTTTAGGGGGGCGGGAGAAACTGAAGCTTTCTTT.

The chain has TRBV19 and TRBJ2-1, with D tentatively TRBD2 (6 bases). The CDR3 length is 13 residues. Germline V gives CDR1 LNHDA, CDR2 SQIVND (reference sequence). The V end was cut by 8 bases, the J end by 0 bases, with 8 bases between. The CDR3 DNA sequence: TGTGCCAGTGGGGGGAGCTCCTACAATGAGCAGTTCTTC. Protein sequence: CASGGSSYNEQFF.

CDR3 nucleotides: TGTGCCAGCAGTGTGGACAGGAGGACCACCGGGGAGCTGTTTTTT. It specifies CASSVDRRTTGELFF. J is TRBJ2-2 and V is TRBV6-1; TRBD1 matches at 7 bases. The germline gives CDR1 MNHNS, CDR2 SASEGT. Germline trimming cut 4 bases from V and 4 bases from J; bases unmatched to any gene: 6. This CDR3 region has 15 residues.

The sample holds one count of this clone. This chain uses TRBV19 with TRBJ2-7, with 8 positions matching TRBD1. V trimming: 4 bases; J trimming: 6 bases; junction bases outside the gene matches: 11. The CDR3 sequence is 15 residues long. Per the germline V gene, CDR1 is LNHDA and CDR2 is SQIVND (reference sequence). DNA for the CDR3: TGTGCCAGTAGTAGCCTCGGACAGGGCGACGGCGAGCAGTACTTC. Amino acid sequence: CASSSLGQGDGEQYF.

V gene TRBV6-6 combines with J gene TRBJ1-1; 9 bases match TRBD1. The germline V gene encodes CDR1 MNHNY and CDR2 SVGAGI (reference sequence). V was pared by 2 bases and J by 5 bases, with 3 bases of the junction left unmatched. The CDR3 totals 14 residues. The CDR3 region is CASSYATGGTEAFF. The CDR3 DNA reads TGTGCCAGCAGTTACGCGACAGGGGGAACTGAAGCTTTCTTT.

The V and J genes are TRBV5-1 and TRBJ1-3; D gene ambiguous. V was pared by 5 bases and J by 3 bases, with 21 bases between. CDR3 length: 17 amino acids. The V gene's germline CDR1 is SGHRS and CDR2 YFSETQ. The CDR3 DNA follows: TGCGCCAGCAGTACCGACTGGGCGGCAGGACTTGGAAACACCATATATTTT. The encoded protein is CASSTDWAAGLGNTIYF.

This rearrangement joins TRBV9 to TRBJ1-2; 7 nucleotides match TRBD1. CDR1 is SGDLS and CDR2 is YYNGEE in the germline V gene. The CDR3 totals 13 residues. V dropped 2 bases and J dropped 5; count of bases not matched to a gene: 3. The CDR3 region is CASSVLTGYGYTF. The CDR3 DNA reads TGTGCCAGCAGCGTCTTGACAGGGTATGGCTACACCTTC.

The chain combines TRBV11-3 with TRBJ1-4, with D tentatively TRBD1 (6 bases). The germline gives CDR1 SGHNT, CDR2 YENEEA. This CDR3 region has 16 residues. Trimming pared 0 bases from V and 10 bases from J, leaving 18 bases between. The CDR3 loop is CASSLEGATSGAKLFF. DNA of the CDR3: TGTGCCAGCAGCTTAGAGGGGGCGACGTCAGGTGCAAAACTGTTTTTT.

This chain links TRBV28 with TRBJ1-5; tentatively, D is TRBD1 (6 bases). The CDR3 loop spans 16 amino acids. The germline gives CDR1 MDHEN, CDR2 SYDVKM. V was shortened by 8 bases and J by 6 bases, with 23 bases between the two germline ends. The CDR3 DNA reads as TGTGCCAGCTGCCCTTCAAGGGGGGGGCCCGTTCAGCCCCAGCATTTT. Translation gives CASCPSRGGPVQPQHF.

J is TRBJ2-3 and V is TRBV27; D is possibly TRBD2 (6 bases). The CDR3 spans 15 residues. Looked up from germline, CDR1 is MNHEY and CDR2 is SMNVEV (reference sequence). The V gene lost 5 bases and the J gene lost 3 bases, with 15 bases spanning the gap. The CDR3 DNA is TGTGCCAGCAGTCCGGGACTGGATGCAACAGATACGCAGTATTTT. Amino acid sequence: CASSPGLDATDTQYF.

The chain carries TRBV5-4 and TRBJ2-1; D is undetermined. CDR3 length equals 14 residues. Germline V CDR1 and CDR2: SGHNT, YYREEE (reference sequence). Trimming removed 1 base from V and 6 bases from J, with 11 bases in between. For the CDR3, the DNA is TGTGCCAGCAGCTTGCCGGTAGTAGTCAATGAGCAGTTCTTC. This codes for CASSLPVVVNEQFF.

V and J are TRBV4-3 and TRBJ1-5; D gene uncertain. Germline CDR1 reads LGHNA; CDR2 reads YSLEER. V was shortened by 0 bases and J by 0 bases, with 9 bases between the two germline ends. CDR3 length: 16 residues. The CDR3 sequence is CASSQDRTISNQPQHF. In nucleotides, the CDR3 is TGCGCCAGCAGCCAAGATCGGACTATTAGCAATCAGCCCCAGCATTTT.

The V gene is TRBV18, the J gene TRBJ2-5, with D possibly matching TRBD1 (6 bases). Trimming left V 4 bases short and J 1 base short, with 16 bases between. The germline gives CDR1 KGHSH, CDR2 LQKENI. The CDR3 has 16 amino acids. The CDR3 DNA is TGTGCCAGCTCACGAGGTGTCCGGGACACCCAAGAGACCCAGTACTTC. Translating it yields CASSRGVRDTQETQYF.

The chain links TRBV27 to TRBJ1-4; a weak D match, TRBD1 (6 bases). The germline V gene encodes CDR1 MNHEY and CDR2 SMNVEV (reference sequence). CDR3 length: 17 residues. The ends were cut back, 5 bases at V and 0 bases at J, with 16 bases in the middle. As DNA, the CDR3 is TGTGCCAGCAGTCACAGGGTAGTAGGGGCAACTAATGAAAAACTGTTTTTT. Encoded protein: CASSHRVVGATNEKLFF.

The V call is TRBV5-1, the J call TRBJ2-5, with D maybe TRBD1 (5 bases). Germline V gene lookup returns CDR1 SGHRS and CDR2 YFSETQ. Trimming took 4 bases from V and 2 from J, leaving 12 bases between them. This CDR3 is built from 14 residues. In nucleotides, the CDR3 is TGCGCCAGCAGCGCAGACAGTATTCAAGAGACCCAGTACTTC. Encoded protein: CASSADSIQETQYF.

The rearrangement uses TRBV19 and TRBJ1-6; D gene ambiguous. The CDR3 spans 13 residues. Deletions cut 7 bases from V and 9 bases from J, with 13 bases between. The germline CDR1 and CDR2 sequences are LNHDA and SQIVND (reference sequence). The CDR3 loop is CASKGGSGSPLHF. CDR3 in DNA: TGTGCCAGTAAGGGTGGGAGTGGTTCACCCCTCCACTTT. Using reference TRBV19 and TRBJ1-6 for the parts outside the CDR3, the full variable domain is DGGITQSPKYLFRKEGQNVTLSCEQNLNHDAMYWYRQDPGQGLRLIYYSQIVNDFQKGDIAEGYSVSREKKESFPLTVTSAQKNPTAFYLCASKGGSGSPLHFGNGTRLTVT.

In the case of this clone: One junction end does not reproduce the germline sequence, and a read error may be involved. The chain couples TRBV7-9 to TRBJ2-7, with D possibly TRBD1 on 5 matching bases. This CDR3 contains 13 residues. Germline CDR1 and CDR2: SEHNR and FQNEAQ (reference sequence). The CDR3 nucleotides are TGTTCCAGCAGCATCGAGCAGGGCTACGAGCAGTACTTC. This translates into CSSSIEQGYEQYF.